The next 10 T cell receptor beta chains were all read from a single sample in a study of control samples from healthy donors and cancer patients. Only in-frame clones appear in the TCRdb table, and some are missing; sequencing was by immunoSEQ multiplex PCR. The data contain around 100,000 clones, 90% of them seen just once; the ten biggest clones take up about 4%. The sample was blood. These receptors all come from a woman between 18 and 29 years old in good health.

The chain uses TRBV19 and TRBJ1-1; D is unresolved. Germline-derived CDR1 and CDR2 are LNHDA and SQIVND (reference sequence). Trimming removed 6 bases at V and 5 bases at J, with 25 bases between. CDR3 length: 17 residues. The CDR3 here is CASSLALALEFRTEAFF. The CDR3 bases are TGTGCCAGTAGCCTCGCGCTGGCATTAGAATTTAGGACTGAAGCTTTCTTT. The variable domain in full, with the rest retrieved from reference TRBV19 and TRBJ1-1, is DGGITQSPKYLFRKEGQNVTLSCEQNLNHDAMYWYRQDPGQGLRLIYYSQIVNDFQKGDIAEGYSVSREKKESFPLTVTSAQKNPTAFYLCASSLALALEFRTEAFFGQGTRLTVV.

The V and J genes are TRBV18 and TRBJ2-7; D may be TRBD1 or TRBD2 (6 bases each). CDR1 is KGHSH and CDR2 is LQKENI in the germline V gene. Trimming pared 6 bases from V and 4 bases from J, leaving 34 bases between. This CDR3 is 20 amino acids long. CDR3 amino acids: CASSTGVRVQRRVGVYEQYF. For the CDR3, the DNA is TGTGCCAGCTCGACAGGAGTGAGGGTCCAAAGGAGGGTCGGGGTTTACGAGCAGTACTTC.

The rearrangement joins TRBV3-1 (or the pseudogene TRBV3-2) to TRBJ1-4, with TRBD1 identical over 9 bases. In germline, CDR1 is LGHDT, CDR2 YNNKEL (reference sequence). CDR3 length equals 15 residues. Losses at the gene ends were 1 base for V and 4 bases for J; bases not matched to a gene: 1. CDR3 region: CASSQGGQGNEKLFF. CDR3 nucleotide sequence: TGTGCCAGCAGCCAAGGGGGACAGGGTAATGAAAAACTGTTTTTT.

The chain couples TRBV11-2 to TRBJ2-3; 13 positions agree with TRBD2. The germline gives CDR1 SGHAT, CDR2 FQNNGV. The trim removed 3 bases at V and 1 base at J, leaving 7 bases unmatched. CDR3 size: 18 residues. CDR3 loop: CASSFRTSGGRGTDTQYF. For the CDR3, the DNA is TGTGCCAGCAGCTTCAGGACTAGCGGGGGCCGGGGCACAGATACGCAGTATTTT.

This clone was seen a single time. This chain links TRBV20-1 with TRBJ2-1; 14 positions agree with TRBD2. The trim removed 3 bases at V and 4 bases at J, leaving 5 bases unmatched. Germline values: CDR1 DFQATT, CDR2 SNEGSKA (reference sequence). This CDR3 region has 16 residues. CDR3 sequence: CSASPRTSGGYNEQFF. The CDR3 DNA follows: TGCAGTGCTAGTCCTCGGACTAGCGGGGGGTACAATGAGCAGTTCTTC.

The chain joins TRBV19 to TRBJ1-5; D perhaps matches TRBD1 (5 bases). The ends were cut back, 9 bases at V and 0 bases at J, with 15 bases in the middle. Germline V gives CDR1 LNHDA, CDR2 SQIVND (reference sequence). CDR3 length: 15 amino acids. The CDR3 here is CASNRDGYSNQPQHF. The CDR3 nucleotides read TGTGCCAGCAACCGGGACGGTTATAGCAATCAGCCCCAGCATTTT.

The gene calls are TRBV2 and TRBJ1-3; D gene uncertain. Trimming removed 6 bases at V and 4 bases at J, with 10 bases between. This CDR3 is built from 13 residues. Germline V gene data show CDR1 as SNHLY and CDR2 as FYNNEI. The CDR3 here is CASRAGQGNTIYF. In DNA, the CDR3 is TGTGCCAGCAGGGCCGGGCAGGGAAACACCATATATTTT.

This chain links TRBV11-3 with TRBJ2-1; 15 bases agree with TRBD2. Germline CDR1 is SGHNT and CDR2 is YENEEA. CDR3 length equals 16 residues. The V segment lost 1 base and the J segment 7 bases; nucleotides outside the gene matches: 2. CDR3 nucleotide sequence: TGTGCCAGCAGCTTAGGGACTAGCGGGGGGGATAATGAGCAGTTCTTC. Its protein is CASSLGTSGGDNEQFF.

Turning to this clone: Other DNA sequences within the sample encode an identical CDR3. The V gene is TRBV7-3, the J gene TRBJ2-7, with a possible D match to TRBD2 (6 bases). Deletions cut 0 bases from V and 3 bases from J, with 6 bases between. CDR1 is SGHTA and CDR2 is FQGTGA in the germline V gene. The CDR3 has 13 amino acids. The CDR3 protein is CASSLTGGYEQYF. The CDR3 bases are TGTGCCAGCAGCTTAACCGGGGGCTACGAGCAGTACTTC.

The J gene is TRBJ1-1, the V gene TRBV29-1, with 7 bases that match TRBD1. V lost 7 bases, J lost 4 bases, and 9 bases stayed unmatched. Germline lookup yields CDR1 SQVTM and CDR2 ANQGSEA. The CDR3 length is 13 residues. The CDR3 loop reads CSARLGGPTEAFF. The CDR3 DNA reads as TGCAGCGCCCGGTTAGGGGGCCCCACTGAAGCTTTCTTT.